The 23 T cell receptor beta chains listed next were all sequenced from one sample in a study of tumor-infiltrating lymphocytes in primary liver carcinoma. Both blood RNA, taken from unsorted whole blood, and germline DNA were extracted. cDNA specific to TCR beta was made from about 550 ng of total RNA, with a constant-region primer employed for priming. Libraries of TCR beta came from three nested multiplex PCR rounds with slightly modified ARM-PCR. The two initial PCR rounds, about 9 cycles each, used TRBV1-TRBV30 forward and C-beta reverse primers. TCRdb re-called the multiplex PCR reads through MiXCR, storing one row per CDR3 protein. The data contain about 300,000 distinct CDR3 sequences, roughly two thirds of them singletons. Material: peripheral blood. The receptors stem from a man between 40 and 49 years old with primary liver carcinoma and hepatitis B virus infection.

The chain carries TRBV30 and TRBJ2-2; unclear D gene. The CDR3 is 16 amino acids. In germline, CDR1 is GTSNPN, CDR2 SVGIG (reference sequence). Trimming left V 3 bases short and J 4 bases short, with 18 bases between. Here the CDR3 reads CAWSLQGLKGTGELFF. CDR3 nucleotides: TGTGCCTGGAGCCTTCAAGGCCTCAAGGGCACCGGGGAGCTGTTTTTT.

This chain connects TRBV4-1 to TRBJ1-2; no firm D call. CDR1 and CDR2 (germline): MGHRA, YSYEKL. Deletions cut 0 bases from V and 6 bases from J, with 5 bases between. This CDR3 is built from 12 residues. The CDR3 DNA follows: TGCGCCAGCAGCCAAGACAGGAATGGCTACACCTTC. Its translation is CASSQDRNGYTF.

Concerning this clonotype itself: The junction departs from germline at one end; a sequencing error may be responsible. The J gene is TRBJ2-2, the V gene TRBV6-1; the match to TRBD2 covers 9 bases. The V gene's germline CDR1 is MNHNS and CDR2 SASEGT. The CDR3 runs 15 residues. CDR3 sequence: CASIPSGMGTGELFF. Written as DNA, the CDR3 is TGTGCTAGCATCCCTAGCGGGATGGGCACCGGGGAGCTGTTTTTT.

The chain is built from TRBV5-1 and TRBJ1-5; D is uncertain. The CDR3 is 15 amino acids. The V gene's germline CDR1 is SGHRS and CDR2 YFSETQ. With 1 base removed from V and 5 bases from J, the gap between germline ends came to 13 bases. The DNA of the CDR3 is TGCGCCAGCAGCTTGCTCCCAAGGTCGGATCAGCCCCAGCATTTT. Translating gives CASSLLPRSDQPQHF.

This clonotype was recorded at least ten times. A much larger clone lies a single base off, so this may be a read error. CDR3 nucleotide sequence: TGTGCCAGCAGCCCTATGGTCGGGGGGCGGACTGAAGCTTCCTTT. Amino acids: CASSPMVGGRTEASF. V and J are TRBV11-2 and TRBJ1-1, with D possibly TRBD1 on 6 matching bases. The CDR3 extends over 15 amino acids. Germline V gene lookup returns CDR1 SGHAT and CDR2 FQNNGV.

About this clonotype: A read error is likely, as this CDR3 ends without the conserved phenylalanine or tryptophan. The rearrangement joins TRBV5-1 to TRBJ1-1; 7 bases align to TRBD1. There are 15 residues in the CDR3. V was clipped by 3 bases and J by 1 base; unmatched bases: 6. The V gene's germline CDR1 is SGHRS and CDR2 YFSETQ. This chain's CDR3 is CASSSYGTANTEAFY. The CDR3 coding sequence is TGCGCCAGCAGCTCCTACGGGACAGCGAACACTGAAGCTTTCTAT.

Turning to this clonotype: At one end, the junction sequence differs from germline, possibly due to a read error. The chain joins TRBV7-9 to TRBJ2-7; D tentatively fits TRBD1 or TRBD2 (6 bases each). The germline V gene encodes CDR1 SEHNR and CDR2 FQNEAQ (reference sequence). The CDR3 totals 12 residues. The CDR3 spells CASSLVGGEQCF. In nucleotides, the CDR3 is TGTGCCAGCAGCTTAGTGGGGGGCGAGCAGTGCTTC.

On this clonotype: A much larger clone sits a single nucleotide away, making a read error possible. V is TRBV12-3 or TRBV12-4 and J is TRBJ2-5; D may match TRBD1 or TRBD2 (6 bases each). The length of the CDR3 is 13 residues. The CDR3 DNA reads as TGTACCAGCACCCCCACAGGGAGGGAGACCCAGTACTTC. Translating gives CTSTPTGRETQYF.

With regard to this clonotype: An end of the junction does not agree with germline; a read error may underlie this. The chain has TRBV11-3 and TRBJ2-1, with D possibly matching TRBD1 (6 bases). The CDR3 is 17 residues long. The germline V gene has CDR1 SGHNT and CDR2 YENEEA. The CDR3 region is CASSRTPLGAGVNEQFF. The CDR3 DNA sequence: TGCGCCAGCAGCCGAACCCCTTTAGGGGCAGGGGTGAATGAGCAGTTCTTC.

The J gene is TRBJ2-1, the V gene TRBV5-1; 8 bases line up with TRBD1. Looked up from germline, CDR1 is SGHRS and CDR2 is YFSETQ. Trimming at V came to 3 bases and at J to 11 bases, leaving 7 bases not matched to a gene. CDR3 length: 13 amino acids. The CDR3 reads CASSYGQGGKQFF. The CDR3 region has the DNA TGCGCCAGCAGCTACGGACAGGGCGGTAAGCAGTTCTTC.

This clonotype was observed a few times. The V gene is TRBV28, the J gene TRBJ2-1; D is uncertain. CDR3 size: 15 residues. Trimming stripped 3 bases from V and 0 bases from J, with 9 bases between. CDR1 is MDHEN, CDR2 SYDVKM, per germline. CDR3 in DNA: TGTGCCAGCAGTTTGACGGTAAGCTCCTACAATGAGCAGTTCTTC. The encoded protein is CASSLTVSSYNEQFF.

The chain employs TRBV7-3 and TRBJ2-3; no clear D. Germline V gene sequence: CDR1 SGHTA, CDR2 FQGTGA. Trimming pared 6 bases from V and 4 bases from J, leaving 14 bases between. CDR3 length equals 14 residues. The CDR3 spells CASRGGSSADTQYF. CDR3 nucleotide sequence: TGTGCCAGCAGAGGCGGCTCTTCGGCAGATACGCAGTATTTT.

This clonotype appeared once. A much larger clone is a single base away; this may be a read error. The rearrangement joins TRBV6-5 to TRBJ1-6; 7 positions match TRBD1. The CDR3 has 12 residues. CDR1 and CDR2 (germline): MNHEY, SVGAGI. With 8 bases clipped from V and 9 bases from J, the junction kept 4 bases outside the gene matches. In DNA form, the CDR3 reads TGTGCCAGCTGGGACAGACTTTCACCCCTCCACTTT. Amino acids: CASWDRLSPLHF.

Notes on this clonotype: A much larger clone is a single base away; this may be a read error. The V and J genes are TRBV29-1 and TRBJ1-5; maybe TRBD1 (5 bases). Germline V lookup: CDR1 SQVTM, CDR2 ANQGSEA. V dropped 7 bases and J dropped 2 bases, with 18 bases sitting between them. This CDR3 comprises 15 residues. The CDR3 region has the DNA TGCAGCGGCGCAGCAGGGATGGGCGGCAATCAGCCCCAGCATTTT. It is translated as CSGAAGMGGNQPQHF.

The chain joins TRBV6-6 to TRBJ2-1; 9 bases are a match to TRBD2. Germline CDR1 is MNHNY and CDR2 is SVGAGI (reference sequence). CDR3 length: 15 amino acids. The V and J ends lost 5 bases and 5 bases, in that order; junction bases with no gene match: 7. The CDR3 DNA reads as TGTGCCAGCAGTAACAGGCGGGAGGGCCACAATGAGCAGTTCTTC. Residues: CASSNRREGHNEQFF.

The CDR3 is CASSRGGAEEKLFF. Here the CDR3 DNA reads TGTGCCAGCAGCCGGGGAGGCGCTGAGGAAAAACTGTTTTTT. The rearrangement links TRBV14 to TRBJ1-4; no definite D call. The CDR3 has 14 amino acids. Trimming removed 4 bases from V and 8 bases from J, with 14 bases in between. Looked up from germline, CDR1 is SGHDN and CDR2 is FVKESK.

To note about this clonotype: The conserved final phenylalanine or tryptophan is absent from the CDR3, which likely points to a read error. The gene calls are TRBV6-2 or TRBV6-3 and TRBJ2-7, with a tentative D call TRBD1 (6 bases). V dropped 7 bases and J dropped 0 bases, with 16 bases sitting between them. Germline-derived CDR1 and CDR2 are MNHEY and SVGEGT. This CDR3 is built from 15 residues. DNA for the CDR3: TGTGCCAGCACCACCTCGACAGGAACCTCCTACGAGCAGTACATC. Translated, it gives CASTTSTGTSYEQYI.

As concerns this clonotype: A much bigger clone sits one base away, suggesting this may be a read error. This chain uses TRBV29-1 with TRBJ1-1; D gene ambiguous. This CDR3 is built from 13 residues. The V gene's germline CDR1 is SQVTM and CDR2 ANQGSEA. CDR3 nucleotides: TGCAGCGTTGAAGATACAAGGCGGACTGAAGCTTCCTTT. Translated, it gives CSVEDTRRTEASF. Full variable domain (missing parts from reference TRBV29-1 and TRBJ1-1): SAVISQKPSRDICQRGTSLTIQCQVDSQVTMMFWYRQQPGQSLTLIATANQGSEATYESGFVIDKFPISRPNLTFSTLTVSNMSPEDSSIYLCSVEDTRRTEASFGQGTRLTVV.

A word on this clonotype: At one of its ends the junction is not consistent with the germline gene, which may arise from a read error. The chain joins TRBV7-9 to TRBJ1-4; 9 nucleotides agree with TRBD1. The CDR3 covers 15 residues. The V gene's germline CDR1 is SEHNR and CDR2 FQNEAQ (reference sequence). The CDR3 here is CVSNSGQGISEKLFF. Written as DNA, the CDR3 is TGTGTCAGCAACTCGGGACAGGGAATAAGTGAAAAACTGTTTTTT. The complete variable domain, with remaining parts taken from reference TRBV7-9 and TRBJ1-4, reads DTGVSQNPRHKITKRGQNVTFRCDPISEHNRLYWYRQTLGQGPEFLTYFQNEAQLEKSRLLSDRFSAERPKGSFSTLEIQRTEQGDSAMYLCVSNSGQGISEKLFFGSGTQLSVL.

V and J are TRBV11-2 and TRBJ2-3; D possibly corresponds to TRBD2 (7 bases). In germline, CDR1 is SGHAT, CDR2 FQNNGV. Trimming shortened V by 4 bases and J by 6 bases, and 17 bases separated the two germline ends. There are 15 residues in the CDR3. This chain's CDR3 is CASSSRGGQDDTQYF. The CDR3 coding sequence is TGTGCCAGCAGCTCGAGGGGGGGGCAAGACGATACGCAGTATTTT.

This chain connects TRBV12-3 or TRBV12-4 to TRBJ2-2; D might be TRBD2 (5 bases). V lost 6 bases, J lost 1 base, and 9 bases lay in between. The CDR3 contains 14 residues. The CDR3 here is CASSPEGNTGELFF. Written as DNA, the CDR3 is TGTGCCAGCAGCCCAGAGGGGAACACCGGGGAGCTGTTTTTT.

Remarks on this clonotype: Mismatch with germline at one junction end may stem from a read error. The chain employs TRBV11-1 and TRBJ2-1, with TRBD1 as a possible D gene (5 bases). This CDR3 is built from 14 residues. The germline CDR1 and CDR2 sequences are SGHAT and FQDESV (reference sequence). The CDR3 region has the DNA TGTGCCAGCAGCTTAGGACAGCTGAAGAATGAGCAATTCTTC. Translating it yields CASSLGQLKNEQFF.

For this clonotype: This could be a read error, since a much larger clone is one nucleotide away. The chain uses TRBV5-4 and TRBJ2-2, with D uncertain. V was clipped by 3 bases and J by 9 bases, with 6 bases between them. Germline V gene sequence: CDR1 SGHNT, CDR2 YYREEE (reference sequence). The CDR3 loop spans 11 amino acids. CDR3 DNA sequence: TGTGCCAGCAGCTCGACCAGGGAGCTGTTTTTT. It encodes CASSSTRELFF. The full variable domain, rest sourced from reference TRBV5-4 and TRBJ2-2, is ETGVTQSPTHLIKTRGQQVTLRCSSQSGHNTVSWYQQALGQGPQFIFQYYREEENGRGNFPPRFSGLQFPNYSSELNVNALELDDSALYLCASSSTRELFFGEGSRLTVL.